This T cell receptor (beta chain) was sequenced in a study of shared clonotypes between healthy human individuals. Assay: immunoSEQ multiplex PCR; the TCRdb copy retains only in-frame clones and omits some. The repertoire holds approximately 980,000 clones, with approximately 80% as singletons. From germline, CDR1 is SGHTA and CDR2 FQGNSA. CDR3 length: 14 residues. V dropped 5 bases and J dropped 4; count of bases not matched to a gene: 7. In this sample, this clone turned up a few times. Sequencing input: memory CD4+ T cells sorted from blood. Subset: CD45RA-negative fraction. This TCR derives from a man younger than 30 in good health. The chain combines TRBV7-2 with TRBJ2-7; 8 bases match TRBD2. The CDR3 sequence is CASSTGGKTYEQYF. Here the CDR3 DNA reads TGTGCCAGCAGCACGGGGGGGAAAACGTACGAGCAGTACTTC.